This is a list of T cell receptor beta chains from one sample in a study of sequential checkpoint blockade in melanoma. Data came from immunoSEQ multiplex PCR; TCRdb stores just in-frame clones and leaves some out. Of about 4,000 clones listed, roughly a fifth are singletons. The sample here was tumor tissue (inferred from file names), taken from a patient given nivolumab and ipilimumab in sequence. These receptors came from a human donor with melanoma. Both conserved end residues are part of each CDR3. Fields, in order: V gene, CDR3 length, J gene, CDR3 protein.

>TRBV6-8|15|TRBJ1-2
CASSLHGRPANGYTF
>TRBV6-1|15|TRBJ1-5
CASSEGTVGNQPQHF
>TRBV6-8|13|TRBJ1-2
CASSPIVHYGYTF
>TRBV9|16|TRBJ1-2
CASSLGRGAGNYGYTF
>TRBV7-6|15|TRBJ1-6
CASSTRTAFNSPLHF
>TRBV30|16|TRBJ1-1
CAWSVRGGLMNTEAFF
>TRBV19|17|TRBJ2-6
CASSRITGGTGANVLTF
>TRBV11-3|14|TRBJ2-1
CASSLVGERGEQFF
>TRBV11-3|14|TRBJ2-5
CASSLDRGRETQYF
>TRBV5-1|15|TRBJ2-3
CASSPGTGKTDTQYF
>TRBV11-3|18|TRBJ2-1
CASSLGLAGGSYYNEQFF
>TRBV6-8|15|TRBJ2-5
CASSYNRGTGETQYF
>TRBV11-3|14|TRBJ2-7
CASSFTGTGGKQYF
>TRBV29-1|14|TRBJ1-3
CSVAPLGSGNTIYF
>TRBV19|15|TRBJ2-3
CASSRWDARTDTQYF
>TRBV11-3|14|TRBJ1-4
CASSLGGGTEKLFF
>TRBV6-8|14|TRBJ1-1
CASRDRTGNTEAFF
>TRBV11-3|14|TRBJ1-1
CASRLKGIPTEAFF
>TRBV28|12|TRBJ2-5
CASSLRGETQYF
>TRBV28|17|TRBJ2-5
CASSYPGSVRVQETQYF
>TRBV6-8|13|TRBJ2-5
CASSYAGSETQYF
>TRBV9|14|TRBJ1-5
CASNLPGSNQPQHF
>TRBV6-8|15|TRBJ1-2
CAIRNGTYRHYGYTF
>TRBV5-1|14|TRBJ2-1
CASSLDLAGGPQFF
>TRBV11-3|17|TRBJ2-1
CASSAPGLASSKNEQFF
>TRBV28|14|TRBJ2-1
CASSLSLPGNEQFF
>TRBV28|15|TRBJ1-2
CASTIGGNLLSGYTF
>TRBV23-1|13|TRBJ2-5
CASSFQGRETQYF
>TRBV11-3|16|TRBJ1-6
CASSLGQGSYNSPLHF
>TRBV1|22|TRBJ2-5
CTSSQVVAGLAGGPQGRETQYF
>TRBV6-8|13|TRBJ1-5
CAISVGPAQPQHF
>TRBV15|18|TRBJ2-2
CATSRGLAGARNTGELFF
>TRBV6-8|16|TRBJ2-3
CASSTPTSGDTDTQYF
>TRBV6-8|16|TRBJ1-5
CASSYEPPRTSQPQHF
>TRBV9|12|TRBJ2-1
CASSAGDNEQFF
>TRBV6-8|15|TRBJ1-1
CASRSGQGSDTEAFF
>TRBV7-4|13|TRBJ2-2
CASSPHSTGELFF
>TRBV19|16|TRBJ1-3
CASMTDSDYSGNTIYF
>TRBV30|15|TRBJ2-2
CACRQGQGVTGELFF
>TRBV11-3|16|TRBJ2-3
CASSLGLAGRGDTQYF
>TRBV28|14|TRBJ1-5
CASSPTPTNQPQHF
>TRBV28|15|TRBJ2-3
CASSILAGGTDTQYF
>TRBV6-8|19|TRBJ2-3
CASSARLAGGRSSTDTQYF
>TRBV30|16|TRBJ1-3
CACRQDDAPNGNTIYF
>TRBV11-3|18|TRBJ2-1
CASSSSAQRGSSYNEQFF
>TRBV11-3|15|TRBJ1-2
CASSSRDRAGYGYTF
>TRBV9|15|TRBJ2-3
CASSSRTASTDTQYF
>TRBV10-3|15|TRBJ1-1
CAISESEERPAEAFF
>TRBV6-8|12|TRBJ1-2
CASSNFRDGYTF
>TRBV6-8|14|TRBJ1-5
CASKKERGNQPQHF
>TRBV7-1|13|TRBJ1-1
CASSPPSSTEAFF
>TRBV11-3|14|TRBJ2-5
CASSFERGKETQYF
>TRBV6-8|15|TRBJ1-5
CASSSDVIFNQPQHF
>TRBV30|15|TRBJ1-3
CAWRNTAGNGNTIYF
>TRBV9|15|TRBJ2-7
CASSVFSGGPYEQYF